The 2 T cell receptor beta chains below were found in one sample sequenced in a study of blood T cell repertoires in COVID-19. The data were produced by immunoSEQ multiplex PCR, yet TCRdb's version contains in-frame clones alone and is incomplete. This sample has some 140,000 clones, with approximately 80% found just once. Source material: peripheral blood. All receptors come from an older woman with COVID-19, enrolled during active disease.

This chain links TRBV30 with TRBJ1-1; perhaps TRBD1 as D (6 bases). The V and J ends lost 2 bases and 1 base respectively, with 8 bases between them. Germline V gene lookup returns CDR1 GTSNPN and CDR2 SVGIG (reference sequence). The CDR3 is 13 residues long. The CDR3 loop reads CAWSRQANTEAFF. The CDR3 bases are TGTGCCTGGAGTAGACAGGCGAACACTGAAGCTTTCTTT.

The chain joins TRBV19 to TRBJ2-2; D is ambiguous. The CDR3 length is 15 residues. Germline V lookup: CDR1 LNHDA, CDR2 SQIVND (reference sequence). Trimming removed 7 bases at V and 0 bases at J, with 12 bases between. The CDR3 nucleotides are TGTGCCAGTATTAGCCACTCCGCGAACACCGGGGAGCTGTTTTTT. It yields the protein CASISHSANTGELFF.